Listed here is a single T cell receptor beta chain. The data were taken from a study of blood T cell repertoires in COVID-19. Produced via immunoSEQ multiplex PCR; TCRdb's table is partial and in-frame only. The data show approximately 170,000 clones, around four fifths seen once. The CDR3 is 13 amino acids. Per germline, CDR1 LNHDA and CDR2 SQIVND (reference sequence). Trimming stripped 5 bases from V and 0 bases from J, with 7 bases between. This receptor was obtained from a woman between 45 and 60 years old who had recovered from COVID-19. V and J are TRBV19 and TRBJ1-1; D unresolved. Sequencing was done on a sample of PBMCs or T cells enriched from blood (not recorded which). CDR3 in DNA: TGTGCCAGTAGTCCGACATTGAACACTGAAGCTTTCTTT. Amino acids: CASSPTLNTEAFF.